This T cell receptor beta chain was captured by sequencing in a study of radiation and T cells in renal cell carcinoma. About the study: Nephrectomy followed 15 Gy stereotactic body radiation by 4 weeks.

This clone appeared once. Its antigen remains unidentified. Assay used: immunoSEQ multiplex PCR; TCRdb lists only in-frame clones, some missing. The profile covers roughly 120,000 clones, with roughly four fifths appearing a single time and approximately 2% taken by the ten largest. General study points: Baseline intratumoral clonotype presence is unknown without pretreatment biopsies.

CDR3 size: 14 residues. The V end was cut by 2 bases, the J end by 9 bases, with 14 bases between. The germline CDR1 and CDR2 sequences are SGHTS and YDEGEE. Time point: blood 2 weeks post-SBRT. Treatment specified: 15 Gy SBRT to primary tumor, nephrectomy 4 weeks later. Blood was sampled at baseline, 2 weeks and 4 weeks after SBRT. Material: blood, obtained from a patient whose treatment included radiotherapy and nephrectomy. This chain connects TRBV5-8 to TRBJ2-2; D not certain. The clonotype was recovered from a woman aged 55-70 years with renal cell carcinoma. Written as DNA, the CDR3 is TGTGCCAGCAGCTTTCCAGGCCCAGGCCGGGAGCTGTTTTTT. Its protein product is CASSFPGPGRELFF.